These 18 T cell receptor beta chains came from one sample sequenced in a study of blood T cell repertoires in COVID-19. TCRdb's table, derived via immunoSEQ multiplex PCR, lists solely in-frame clones and lacks some. The sample contains about 210,000 clones, more than 70% of which appear only once. The sample taken for sequencing was peripheral blood. These receptors originate from a woman between 45 and 65 years old with acute or convalescent COVID-19.

The rearrangement uses TRBV10-1 and TRBJ2-3, with D tentatively TRBD1 (6 bases). V was trimmed by 3 bases and J by 4 bases, leaving 11 bases between them. There are 14 residues in the CDR3. The germline CDR1 and CDR2 sequences are WNHNN and SYGVQD (reference sequence). The CDR3 protein is CASSDRRGADTQYF. As DNA, the CDR3 is TGCGCCAGCAGTGATCGCAGGGGCGCAGATACGCAGTATTTT.

The chain is built from TRBV5-1 and TRBJ2-7, with TRBD2 matching 7 bases. This CDR3 contains 13 residues. V was pared by 0 bases and J by 6 bases, with 3 bases of the junction left unmatched. CDR1 is SGHRS and CDR2 is YFSETQ in the germline V gene. The CDR3 sequence: CASSLVASGEQYF. The DNA of the CDR3 is TGCGCCAGCAGCTTGGTTGCTAGCGGCGAGCAGTACTTC.

The chain joins TRBV9 to TRBJ2-2, with no clear D. The length of the CDR3 is 15 residues. Trimming pared 0 bases from V and 4 bases from J, leaving 10 bases between. Germline V CDR1 and CDR2: SGDLS, YYNGEE. CDR3 sequence: CASSVGGSITGELFF. CDR3 coding DNA: TGTGCCAGCAGCGTAGGAGGAAGCATCACCGGGGAGCTGTTTTTT.

V is TRBV4-2 and J is TRBJ2-5, with 12 bases that match TRBD1. V was clipped by 3 bases and J by 5 bases; unmatched bases: 4. In germline, CDR1 is LGHNA, CDR2 YNFKEQ. The CDR3 is 15 amino acids. The CDR3 spells CASSQGQGARETQYF. The CDR3 coding sequence is TGTGCCAGCAGCCAGGGACAGGGGGCGCGGGAGACCCAGTACTTC.

The chain has TRBV29-1 and TRBJ1-1; maybe TRBD1 (6 bases). Germline CDR1 is SQVTM and CDR2 is ANQGSEA. Trimming pared 8 bases from V and 1 base from J, leaving 11 bases between. The CDR3 runs 12 residues. CDR3 amino acids: CSLGGGNTEAFF. In DNA, the CDR3 is TGCAGCCTAGGGGGGGGGAACACTGAAGCTTTCTTT.

This clone was detected many times. This chain links TRBV27 with TRBJ2-7, with TRBD1 matching over 11 bases. The V gene's germline CDR1 is MNHEY and CDR2 SMNVEV (reference sequence). The CDR3 extends over 14 amino acids. V lost 6 bases, J lost 2 bases, and 3 bases stayed unmatched. In nucleotides, the CDR3 is TGTGCCAGCAGCGGACAGGGGGCCACCTACGAGCAGTACTTC. This codes for CASSGQGATYEQYF.

The V and J genes are TRBV5-5 and TRBJ2-1; TRBD1 agrees at 12 bases. The CDR3 has 14 residues. The trim removed 5 bases at V and 8 bases at J, leaving 5 bases unmatched. CDR1 and CDR2 from the germline V gene are SGHKS and YYEKEE (reference sequence). CDR3 DNA: TGTGCCAGCAGAAGGGACAGGGGGCGCGATGAGCAGTTCTTC. Translating gives CASRRDRGRDEQFF.

The V and J genes are TRBV5-1 and TRBJ2-1; 14 nucleotides align to TRBD2. Germline V lookup: CDR1 SGHRS, CDR2 YFSETQ. J gave up 7 bases and V 4 bases, and 4 bases lay outside the gene matches. This CDR3 comprises 15 residues. In DNA, the CDR3 is TGCGCCAGCAGCGGCGGGACTAGCGGGAGTAATGAGCAGTTCTTC. Its translation is CASSGGTSGSNEQFF.

This clone is a singleton in its sample. The CDR3 DNA follows: TGTGCCAGCAGCTTGGTGCCCGCGCTTTCTGGAAACACCATATATTTT. It encodes CASSLVPALSGNTIYF. The rearrangement uses TRBV5-6 and TRBJ1-3; unclear D gene. The V gene's germline CDR1 is SGHDT and CDR2 YYEEEE. The CDR3 runs to 16 residues. V dropped 0 bases and J dropped 1 base, with 11 bases sitting between them. The full variable domain, with the rest looked up from reference TRBV5-6 and TRBJ1-3, is DAGVTQSPTHLIKTRGQQVTLRCSPKSGHDTVSWYQQALGQGPQFIFQYYEEEERQRGNFPDRFSGHQFPNYSSELNVNALLLGDSALYLCASSLVPALSGNTIYFGEGSWLTVV.

The chain joins TRBV10-1 to TRBJ2-3; the match to TRBD2 covers 8 bases. The trim removed 11 bases at V and 5 bases at J, leaving 18 bases unmatched. The germline CDR1 and CDR2 sequences are WNHNN and SYGVQD (reference sequence). The CDR3 is 16 residues long. The CDR3 loop reads CAPGGGGREMKDTQYF. As DNA, the CDR3 is TGCGCCCCCGGTGGCGGGGGGCGCGAGATGAAAGATACGCAGTATTTT.

The table lists this clone with a few counts. The same CDR3 can be traced to other DNA sequences in this sample. This rearrangement joins TRBV7-9 to TRBJ2-7; unclear D gene. V gave up 2 bases and J gave up 4 bases, with 3 bases separating them. The CDR3 runs to 11 residues. Germline values: CDR1 SEHNR, CDR2 FQNEAQ (reference sequence). The CDR3 nucleotides are TGTGCCAGCAGCTTAACTTACGAGCAGTACTTC. Translating it yields CASSLTYEQYF.

This chain uses TRBV20-1 with TRBJ1-2, with 8 bases fitting TRBD1. Germline V gives CDR1 DFQATT, CDR2 SNEGSKA (reference sequence). This CDR3 spans 14 amino acids. Losses at the gene ends were 3 bases for V and 4 bases for J; bases not matched to a gene: 7. The CDR3 DNA reads as TGCAGTGCTAGTGCCACAGGGGGAGGCTATGGCTACACCTTC. Encoded protein: CSASATGGGYGYTF.

The V call is TRBV29-1, the J call TRBJ2-3, with a possible D match to TRBD2 (6 bases). This CDR3 spans 13 amino acids. The germline V and J ends were trimmed by 4 bases and 4 bases, with 12 bases remaining between them. The germline gives CDR1 SQVTM, CDR2 ANQGSEA. The CDR3 sequence is CSVAGVRADTQYF. The DNA of the CDR3 is TGCAGCGTTGCGGGGGTGAGGGCAGATACGCAGTATTTT.

The V call is TRBV12-3 or TRBV12-4, the J call TRBJ2-7; maybe TRBD1 (5 bases). Trimming shortened V by 6 bases and J by 8 bases, and 14 bases separated the two germline ends. The CDR3 has 12 amino acids. CDR3 sequence: CASSRTDRQQYF. The CDR3 DNA follows: TGTGCCAGCAGCCGGACCGACAGACAGCAGTACTTC.

This clone has just one count. The chain recombines TRBV27 with TRBJ2-6; a weak D match, TRBD2 (5 bases). Trimming cost V 5 bases and J 0 bases, with 17 bases left between them. This CDR3 is 18 amino acids long. CDR1 is MNHEY, CDR2 SMNVEV, per germline (reference sequence). The CDR3 loop is CASSPRKGASSGANVLTF. The CDR3 DNA reads TGTGCCAGCAGTCCCCGCAAGGGAGCCAGCTCTGGGGCCAACGTCCTGACTTTC. The entire variable domain, with the rest obtained from reference TRBV27 and TRBJ2-6, is as follows: EAQVTQNPRYLITVTGKKLTVTCSQNMNHEYMSWYRQDPGLGLRQIYYSMNVEVTDKGDVPEGYKVSRKEKRNFPLILESPSPNQTSLYFCASSPRKGASSGANVLTFGAGSRLTVL.

This clone has at least ten counts. The V gene is TRBV9, the J gene TRBJ2-7; TRBD2 agrees at 13 bases. Germline values: CDR1 SGDLS, CDR2 YYNGEE. V lost 4 bases and J lost 5; bases outside the gene matches: 6. This CDR3 spans 15 amino acids. The chain's CDR3 is CASSLLGTSGDEQYF. DNA for the CDR3: TGTGCCAGCAGCCTCCTTGGGACTAGCGGGGACGAGCAGTACTTC.

This clone occurred once. The chain uses TRBV7-2 and TRBJ2-7, with 7 positions matching TRBD2. V trimming: 1 base; J trimming: 7 bases; junction bases outside the gene matches: 4. Germline V lookup: CDR1 SGHTA, CDR2 FQGNSA. The CDR3 covers 13 residues. In nucleotides, the CDR3 is TGTGCCAGCAGCTTAGACCCGGGAGGAGAGCAGTACTTC. Translated: CASSLDPGGEQYF.

This clone was recorded only once. This chain joins TRBV19 and TRBJ2-1, with D perhaps TRBD2 (5 bases). V was trimmed by 5 bases and J by 6 bases, leaving 14 bases between them. CDR1 is LNHDA, CDR2 SQIVND, per germline (reference sequence). CDR3 length: 14 amino acids. The CDR3 coding sequence is TGTGCCAGTAGTGAAGCAACTAGAGCCAATGAGCAGTTCTTC. Translation gives CASSEATRANEQFF.